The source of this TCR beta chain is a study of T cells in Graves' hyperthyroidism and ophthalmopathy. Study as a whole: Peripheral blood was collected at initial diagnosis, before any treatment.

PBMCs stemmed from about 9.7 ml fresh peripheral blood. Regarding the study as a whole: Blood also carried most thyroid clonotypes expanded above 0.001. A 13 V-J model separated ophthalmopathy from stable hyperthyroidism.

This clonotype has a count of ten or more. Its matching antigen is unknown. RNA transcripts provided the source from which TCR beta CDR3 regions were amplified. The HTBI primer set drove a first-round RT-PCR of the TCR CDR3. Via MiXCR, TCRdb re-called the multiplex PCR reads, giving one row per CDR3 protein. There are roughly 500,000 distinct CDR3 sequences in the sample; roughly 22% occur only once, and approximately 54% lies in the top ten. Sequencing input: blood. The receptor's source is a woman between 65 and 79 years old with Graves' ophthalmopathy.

CDR3 in amino acids: CSSPRGGYGYTF. DNA of the CDR3: TGCAGTTCACCCCGGGGAGGCTATGGCTACACCTTC. The V and J genes are TRBV20-1 and TRBJ1-2; D is ambiguous. Trimming stripped 8 bases from V and 4 bases from J, with 14 bases between. This CDR3 region has 12 residues. The germline V gene encodes CDR1 DFQATT and CDR2 SNEGSKA (reference sequence).